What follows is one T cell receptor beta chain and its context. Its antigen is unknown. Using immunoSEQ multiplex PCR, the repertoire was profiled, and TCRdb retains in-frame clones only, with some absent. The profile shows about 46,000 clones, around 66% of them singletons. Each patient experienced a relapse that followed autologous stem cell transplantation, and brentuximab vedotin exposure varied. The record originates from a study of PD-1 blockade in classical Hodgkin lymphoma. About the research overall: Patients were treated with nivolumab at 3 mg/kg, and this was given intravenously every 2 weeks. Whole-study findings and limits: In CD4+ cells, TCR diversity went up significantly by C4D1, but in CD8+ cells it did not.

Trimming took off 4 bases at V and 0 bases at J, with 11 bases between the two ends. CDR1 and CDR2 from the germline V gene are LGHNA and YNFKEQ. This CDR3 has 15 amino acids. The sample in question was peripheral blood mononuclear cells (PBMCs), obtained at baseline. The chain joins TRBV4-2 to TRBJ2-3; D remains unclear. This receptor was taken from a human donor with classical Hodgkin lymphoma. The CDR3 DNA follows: TGTGCCAGCAGCCCCGACTTGGCTAGCACAGATACGCAGTATTTT. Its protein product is CASSPDLASTDTQYF.